The subject of this entry is one TCR beta chain. This clone was seen just once. Its antigen is still unknown. Base quality data are lacking; no much larger clone is found one base away. This sample was taken from a study of shared clonotypes between healthy human individuals (dated by TCRdb to 2019 to 2021). Background for the entire study: The cohort included a few men and two women between 18 and 49 years of age. For each donor, three plates each were used for CD4 naive and CD4 memory, two plates were used for CD8 naive, and one plate was used for CD8 memory. To estimate repertoire size and how much clonotypes are shared between individuals, the study performed deep sequencing of blood TCR repertoires from a few healthy adults. Different laboratories and diverse techniques were used to prepare libraries and sequence TCR repertoires, to increase sequencing depth and limit assay-specific biases. Leukapheresis yielded between about 0.8 and 9.5 billion PBMCs per donor. Broad study findings and their caveats: Roughly 5% of naive CD4, roughly 3.6% of naive CD8, around 2.3% of memory CD4, and 0.4% of memory CD8 clonotypes were shared across four donors. Even with the large sequencing depth, rarefaction of the sorted-subset datasets indicated that sequencing was incomplete. The genetic and exposure-history diversity represented was limited by the small number of donors. Estimated clonotype richness was generally larger for naive than for memory subsets. Compared with non-shared clonotypes, clonotypes shared by all four sorted-subset donors had higher generation probabilities. Pairwise subsampling led to the expectation that sequencing depth would affect the degree of clonotype sharing among donors. Sampling was restricted to blood, and TCR repertoires in tissue are likely to differ from TCR repertoires in blood.

CD8 naive samples were CD45RO-negative cells positively selected for CCR7, giving a CD45RA+CCR7+ population that excluded TemRA cells. Donors were healthy HIV-negative adults with no recently reported acute infections or vaccinations. Every donor was a Caucasian adult living in Nashville, Tennessee, USA. Blood was collected by leukapheresis, and PBMCs were isolated by Ficoll-Histopaque density gradient centrifugation and then cryopreserved in liquid nitrogen vapor phase. Analytical flow cytometry was used to check the purity and quantity of every magnetically sorted T cell population. Genomic DNA was isolated from each sorted fraction and quantified by UV absorbance on a Nanodrop 2000c. Using the deep immunoSEQ assay, multiplex PCR amplified TCR CDR3 regions from genomic DNA. Genomic DNA extracted from each cell subset was distributed evenly over all wells of several immunoSEQ 96-well plates, and each plate served as one replicate. For sorted subsets, each replicate PCR was loaded with about 0.2 ug genomic DNA, equivalent to 32,000 or so T cell genomes. Purified libraries were measured with a Qubit 3.0 fluorometer, size-checked on a Bioanalyzer 2100, and measured again with the KAPA Library Quantification kit. Every immunoSEQ 96-well plate was sequenced on a separate single-read 150-cycle Illumina NextSeq 550 flow cell. The study's own analysis went as follows. Because only junctional sequences without quality scores were contained in the immunoSEQ output, filtering matching that applied to full-length reads could not be performed. Sequences were annotated with PyIR, a Python wrapper for IgBLAST v1.9, and V/J genes and CDR3 were assigned using IMGT germline references. Reads with weak V/J assignments (E-value above 1e-6), missing CDR3, stop codons, out-of-frame junctions, or ambiguous translated residues were removed. V3J clonotypes were defined by identical inferred V gene, J gene, and CDR3 amino acid sequence. To compute the percentage overlap between repertoires, the number of shared unique clonotypes was divided by the size of the smaller repertoire. Richness of each repertoire was evaluated using RTK rarefaction, the Chao1 estimator, and Recon v2.1 estimates of unobserved clonotypes. Generation probabilities were computed with OLGA for all TCRbeta clonotypes obtained by the gDNA method from four donors. TCRdb re-hosts the immuneACCESS table, in-frame sequences only. Its copies lack some clones; in the studies checked, an unresolved V gene accounts for under half of them, and the cause for the rest is not known. That table is the source of V, J and clone size, and D and trimming were worked out from the DNA. This sample holds 1.5 million to 2.5 million clones; around 96% were observed only once. The ten most abundant clones make up 1.2% of the sample.

The V and J ends are trimmed by 5 bases and 6 bases, leaving 20 bases between them. The germline V gene supplies CDR1 ENHRY and CDR2 SYGVKD. From its cysteine to its phenylalanine, the CDR3 spans 15 amino acids. Only the CDR3 DNA stays, 45 bases, in frame from base 1. The origin of this receptor is a young man in good health. The chain links TRBV10-3 with TRBJ2-7; tentative D gene TRBD2, with 5 bases matching. The sample was naive CD8+ T cells sorted from blood. In light of the paper, this sample's cell subset or site label describes: CD45RA+CCR7+. The nucleotide sequence is given as TGTGCCATCAGTATAAGGACTGAAACTCAGTCCGAGCAGTACTTC. Its amino acids are CAISIRTETQSEQYF.